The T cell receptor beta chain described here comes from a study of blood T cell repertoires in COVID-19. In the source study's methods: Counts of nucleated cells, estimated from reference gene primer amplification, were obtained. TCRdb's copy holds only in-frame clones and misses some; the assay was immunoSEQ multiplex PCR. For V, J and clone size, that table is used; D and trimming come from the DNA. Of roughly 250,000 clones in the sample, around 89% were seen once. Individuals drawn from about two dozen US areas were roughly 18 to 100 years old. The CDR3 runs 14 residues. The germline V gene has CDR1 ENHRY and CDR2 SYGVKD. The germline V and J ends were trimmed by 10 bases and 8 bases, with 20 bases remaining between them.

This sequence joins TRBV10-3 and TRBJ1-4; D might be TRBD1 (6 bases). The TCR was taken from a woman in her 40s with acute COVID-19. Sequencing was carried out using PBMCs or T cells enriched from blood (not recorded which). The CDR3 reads CATGKSGVGEKLFF. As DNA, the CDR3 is TGTGCCACCGGAAAGTCAGGGGTGGGGGAAAAACTGTTTTTT.